This TCR beta chain was captured in a study of human T cells and chemical hapten exposure. As for the study in general: Patients had diphenylcyclopropenone applied to the scalp weekly throughout the approximately 26-week study. Findings and caveats of the study: A positive correlation with patch test score was found for PT1 expanded TCR counts. Controls had significantly fewer large CDR3 similarity clusters than were formed by expanded TCRs. High-frequency TCRs, those above 1 in 1000, stayed the same after DPC sensitization.

One entry per CDR3 protein results from TCRdb running MiXCR on the RACE reads. The sample lists approximately 85,000 distinct CDR3 sequences, roughly 10% occurring once. This clonotype was recorded at least ten times. The antigen is undetermined. The CDR3 loop spans 16 amino acids. Germline CDR1 and CDR2: LGHNA and YSLEER. Trimming pared 1 base from V and 2 bases from J, leaving 11 bases between. Time point noted: patch test 2, 6 weeks after DPC sensitization. Treatment defined: therapeutic diphenylcyclopropenone sensitization with weekly scalp DPC. The chain is built from TRBV4-3 and TRBJ2-2; D is uncertain. This clonotype was sampled from a woman in her twenties or thirties with alopecia areata. Some clones in this sample may be carry-over from other donors' samples. The sequenced sample was whole blood, obtained in connection with sensitization to the hapten diphenylcyclopropenone (DPC). The CDR3: CASSQVLGSNTGELFF. CDR3 DNA sequence: TGCGCCAGCAGCCAAGTTTTGGGATCTAACACCGGGGAGCTGTTTTTT.